Following are 11 T cell receptor beta chains from one sample sequenced in a study of cytomegalovirus exposure and HLA in healthy donors. Amplification used 60 Vbeta primers and 13 Jbeta primers. TCRdb's table, derived via immunoSEQ multiplex PCR, lists solely in-frame clones and lacks some. The sample carries under 200,000 clones, about 78% recorded once. Sequencing used PBMCs. The receptors were sampled from a man in his 60s in good health and CMV-seronegative.

With respect to this clone: An end of the junction does not agree with germline; a read error may underlie this. This chain connects TRBV7-9 to TRBJ2-1; no clear D. Germline loops: CDR1 SEHNR, CDR2 FQNEAQ (reference sequence). The CDR3 runs to 12 residues. CDR3 residues: CSSSLALNEQFF. As DNA, the CDR3 is TGTTCCAGCAGCTTAGCTTTAAATGAGCAGTTCTTC.

In this sample, this clone turned up a few times. The genes are TRBV5-1 and TRBJ2-2; TRBD1 matches 10 bases. V gave up 0 bases and J gave up 4 bases; unmatched junction bases: 9. The CDR3 loop spans 18 amino acids. Per the germline V gene, CDR1 is SGHRS and CDR2 is YFSETQ. The CDR3 DNA reads as TGCGCCAGCAGCTTGGGTATGACAGGGGGCGCGGGCACCGGGGAGCTGTTTTTT. Amino acid sequence: CASSLGMTGGAGTGELFF.

This chain links TRBV11-3 with TRBJ1-4; no clear D. CDR3 length equals 14 residues. Germline V CDR1 and CDR2: SGHNT, YENEEA. V was pared by 1 base and J by 10 bases, with 13 bases between. In nucleotides, the CDR3 is TGTGCCAGCAGCTTAGGTCAGCGGTGTCCAAAACTGTTTTTT. Its translation is CASSLGQRCPKLFF. The complete variable domain, with remaining parts taken from reference TRBV11-3 and TRBJ1-4, reads EAGVVQSPRYKIIEKKQPVAFWCNPISGHNTLYWYLQNLGQGPELLIRYENEEAVDDSQLPKDRFSAERLKGVDSTLKIQPAELGDSAVYLCASSLGQRCPKLFFGSGTQLSVL.

This clone was detected only once. The gene calls are TRBV11-2 and TRBJ2-5, with TRBD2 matching 9 bases. The germline V gene has CDR1 SGHAT and CDR2 FQNNGV. The ends lost 0 bases at V and 6 bases at J; junction bases unmatched: 5. The CDR3 contains 15 residues. The CDR3, as DNA: TGTGCCAGCAGCTTAGATTACCCTAGCGGGAAGACCCAGTACTTC. This gives the protein CASSLDYPSGKTQYF.

Worth noting for this clone: A junction boundary mismatches the germline segment, possibly from a read error. This rearrangement joins TRBV30 to TRBJ2-1, with 8 bases lining up with TRBD2. CDR1 is GTSNPN, CDR2 SVGIG, per germline (reference sequence). CDR3 length: 16 amino acids. The CDR3, as DNA: TGTGCCCGGAGTCCAAACCTAGCGGGCAGATACAATGAGCAGTTCTTC. Amino acid sequence: CARSPNLAGRYNEQFF.

For this clone: An end of the junction differs from the germline gene, which may be a read error. The V and J genes are TRBV18 and TRBJ2-3; a possible D gene is TRBD2 (5 bases). CDR1 and CDR2 (germline): KGHSH, LQKENI. The CDR3 is made up of 14 amino acids. The CDR3 spells CASAPTSEGDTQYF. Here the CDR3 DNA reads TGTGCCAGCGCACCGACAAGTGAGGGAGATACGCAGTATTTT. The complete variable domain, with remaining parts taken from reference TRBV18 and TRBJ2-3, reads NAGVMQNPRHLVRRRGQEARLRCSPMKGHSHVYWYRQLPEEGLKFMVYLQKENIIDESGMPKERFSAEFPKEGPSILRIQQVVRGDSAAYFCASAPTSEGDTQYFGPGTRLTVL.

The rearrangement links TRBV7-2 to TRBJ1-1, with D possibly being TRBD1 (6 bases). V was clipped by 1 base and J by 11 bases, with 14 bases between them. CDR1 is SGHTA and CDR2 is FQGNSA in the germline V gene. CDR3 length equals 13 residues. CDR3: CASSLDWNREAFF. As DNA, the CDR3 is TGTGCCAGCAGCTTAGATTGGAACAGGGAGGCTTTCTTT.

Points on this clone: At one boundary the junction diverges from the germline segment, which might be a read error. Other nucleotide sequences from this sample produce the same CDR3. J is TRBJ1-2 and V is TRBV11-2; D unresolved. The germline gives CDR1 SGHAT, CDR2 FQNNGV. CDR3 length: 13 amino acids. The DNA of the CDR3 is TGCGCCAGCAGCTCACCCAGCGCGGGTGGCTACACCTTC. It codes for CASSSPSAGGYTF.

This clone occurred a few times. The chain has TRBV5-1 and TRBJ2-3, with TRBD2 identical over 14 bases. CDR1 SGHRS and CDR2 YFSETQ come from the germline V gene. The CDR3 is 16 residues long. V was pared by 4 bases and J by 4 bases, with 5 bases of the junction left unmatched. Written as DNA, the CDR3 is TGCGCCAGCAGCGGGGGACTAGCGGGAGTGTCAGATACGCAGTATTTT. Its translation is CASSGGLAGVSDTQYF.

The chain recombines TRBV6-1 with TRBJ2-1; 8 bases line up with TRBD1. CDR1 is MNHNS, CDR2 SASEGT, per germline. The CDR3 sequence is 15 residues long. With 3 bases clipped from V and 7 bases from J, the junction kept 8 bases outside the gene matches. The CDR3 sequence is CASSDVLTGDNEQFF. CDR3 coding DNA: TGTGCCAGCAGTGATGTCTTGACAGGGGATAATGAGCAGTTCTTC.

The V gene is TRBV4-2, the J gene TRBJ2-3; 7 bases line up with TRBD2. This CDR3 comprises 15 residues. Trimming at V came to 4 bases and at J to 6 bases, leaving 10 bases not matched to a gene. From germline, CDR1 is LGHNA and CDR2 YNFKEQ. Written as DNA, the CDR3 is TGTGCCAGCAGCCCACGGCGGCTAGCGGTGGATACGCAGTATTTT. Protein sequence: CASSPRRLAVDTQYF.